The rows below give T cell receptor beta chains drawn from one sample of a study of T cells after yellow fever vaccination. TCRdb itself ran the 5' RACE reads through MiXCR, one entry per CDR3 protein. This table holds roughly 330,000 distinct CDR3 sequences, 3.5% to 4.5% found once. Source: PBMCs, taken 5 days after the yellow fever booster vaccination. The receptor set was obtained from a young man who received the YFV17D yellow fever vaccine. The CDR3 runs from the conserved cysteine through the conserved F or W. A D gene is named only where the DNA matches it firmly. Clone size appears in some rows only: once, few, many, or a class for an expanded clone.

cdr3_nt: TGCAGTGCTAGGGGATGGACCTCTAGCACAGATACGCAGTATTTT; cdr3_aa: CSARGWTSSTDTQYF; clone_size: -; j_call: TRBJ2-3; d_call: -; v_call: TRBV20-1
cdr3_nt: TGCGCCAGCAGCCCAGGACCCGCGGGTGAAAAACTGTTTTTT; cdr3_aa: CASSPGPAGEKLFF; clone_size: many; j_call: TRBJ1-4; d_call: -; v_call: TRBV5-1
cdr3_nt: TGTGCCAGCAGTGTCACAGGGACGAGTGGGGAGCTGTTTTTT; cdr3_aa: CASSVTGTSGELFF; clone_size: many; j_call: TRBJ2-2; d_call: -; v_call: TRBV7-2
cdr3_nt: TGCGCCAGCAGCACGGGAGAGTCTCTGAACTATGGCTACACCTTC; cdr3_aa: CASSTGESLNYGYTF; clone_size: few; j_call: TRBJ1-2; d_call: -; v_call: TRBV5-1
cdr3_nt: TGCGCCAGCAGCCAAGGCCGACAGGGGCCCTATAATTCACCCCTCCACTTT; cdr3_aa: CASSQGRQGPYNSPLHF; clone_size: few; j_call: TRBJ1-6; d_call: TRBD1; v_call: TRBV4-1
cdr3_nt: TGCAGCGTTGAAGGTATGGGATGGGACACTGAAGCTTTCTTT; cdr3_aa: CSVEGMGWDTEAFF; clone_size: many; j_call: TRBJ1-1; d_call: -; v_call: TRBV29-1
cdr3_nt: TGTGCCAGCAGCAGCCCAGAGACAGATACGCAGTATTTT; cdr3_aa: CASSSPETDTQYF; clone_size: many; j_call: TRBJ2-3; d_call: -; v_call: TRBV7-2
cdr3_nt: TGTGCCAGCAGCGGACGGGGACACTATGGCTACACCTTC; cdr3_aa: CASSGRGHYGYTF; clone_size: -; j_call: TRBJ1-2; d_call: -; v_call: TRBV12-3/TRBV12-4
cdr3_nt: TGTGCTAGTGGTTTCCTCATCTCCCCAGTCCACACTGAAGCTTTCTTT; cdr3_aa: CASGFLISPVHTEAFF; clone_size: -; j_call: TRBJ1-1; d_call: -; v_call: TRBV12-5
cdr3_nt: TGTGCCAGCAGCTTAAATGAGGGTGAGCAGTTCTTC; cdr3_aa: CASSLNEGEQFF; clone_size: -; j_call: TRBJ2-1; d_call: -; v_call: TRBV7-6
cdr3_nt: TGCAGCCCGTCTGACGGTGGACAGCCCCAGCATTTT; cdr3_aa: CSPSDGGQPQHF; clone_size: few; j_call: TRBJ1-5; d_call: -; v_call: TRBV20-1
cdr3_nt: TGCGCCAGCAGCTTCTCAGGGGTAGAGACCCAGTACTTC; cdr3_aa: CASSFSGVETQYF; clone_size: -; j_call: TRBJ2-5; d_call: -; v_call: TRBV5-1
cdr3_nt: TGCAGCGTTGAAGATCCGGCTAGCGGGGGGTATTTTGAGACCCAGTACTTC; cdr3_aa: CSVEDPASGGYFETQYF; clone_size: many; j_call: TRBJ2-5; d_call: TRBD2; v_call: TRBV29-1
cdr3_nt: TGTGCCAGCAGTGAGTCGGGGTATGGCTACGAGCAGTACTTC; cdr3_aa: CASSESGYGYEQYF; clone_size: -; j_call: TRBJ2-7; d_call: -; v_call: TRBV6-4
cdr3_nt: TGTGCCAGCCGCGGGGGGCCGTACAATGAGCAGTTCTTC; cdr3_aa: CASRGGPYNEQFF; clone_size: -; j_call: TRBJ2-1; d_call: TRBD2; v_call: TRBV6-5
cdr3_nt: TGTGCCAGTACCCCCTTGGCGGGGCAAGAGACCCAGTACTTC; cdr3_aa: CASTPLAGQETQYF; clone_size: many; j_call: TRBJ2-5; d_call: -; v_call: TRBV19
cdr3_nt: TGTGCCAGCAGAACAAACACCGGGGAGCTGTTTTTT; cdr3_aa: CASRTNTGELFF; clone_size: many; j_call: TRBJ2-2; d_call: -; v_call: TRBV27
cdr3_nt: TGCGCCAGCAGTGAGGGTCTAGCGGGGGGGCAGAATGAGCAGTTCTTC; cdr3_aa: CASSEGLAGGQNEQFF; clone_size: -; j_call: TRBJ2-1; d_call: TRBD2; v_call: TRBV10-2
cdr3_nt: TGTGCCAGCAGTCCGACGAGGGGGGGAGGGTCCTACAATGAGCAGTTCTTC; cdr3_aa: CASSPTRGGGSYNEQFF; clone_size: few; j_call: TRBJ2-1; d_call: -; v_call: TRBV6-4
cdr3_nt: TGTGCCAGCAGCTTAGTTAGAGGGGATACGCAGTATTTT; cdr3_aa: CASSLVRGDTQYF; clone_size: -; j_call: TRBJ2-3; d_call: -; v_call: TRBV7-2
cdr3_nt: TGCGCCAGCAGCCAAGAGGGGTTCCTAGGGACAGGGCTAGAGACCCAGTACTTC; cdr3_aa: CASSQEGFLGTGLETQYF; clone_size: few; j_call: TRBJ2-5; d_call: TRBD1; v_call: TRBV4-3
cdr3_nt: TGCAGTGCTAGAGAGGGGGGGCCTGTAGGAAAACTGTTTTTT; cdr3_aa: CSAREGGPVGKLFF; clone_size: few; j_call: TRBJ1-4; d_call: -; v_call: TRBV20-1
cdr3_nt: TGCGCCAGCAGCCAAGATCTCGGTGGGAACGGCCACAATGAGCAGTTCTTC; cdr3_aa: CASSQDLGGNGHNEQFF; clone_size: few; j_call: TRBJ2-1; d_call: -; v_call: TRBV4-1
cdr3_nt: TGTGCCAGCGATCCAGGGGGCGAACCTGAAGCTTTCTTT; cdr3_aa: CASDPGGEPEAFF; clone_size: many; j_call: TRBJ1-1; d_call: TRBD1; v_call: TRBV6-5
cdr3_nt: TGCAGTGCTAGGGGCAGGGTGGCCCAGTACTTC; cdr3_aa: CSARGRVAQYF; clone_size: few; j_call: TRBJ2-5; d_call: -; v_call: TRBV20-1
cdr3_nt: TGCGCCAGCAGACAGAGCTCCTATAATTCACCCCTCCACTTT; cdr3_aa: CASRQSSYNSPLHF; clone_size: many; j_call: TRBJ1-6; d_call: -; v_call: TRBV5-1
cdr3_nt: TGTGCCAGCAGTGCACACCTCCCTCCCCAAGAGACCCAGTACTTC; cdr3_aa: CASSAHLPPQETQYF; clone_size: -; j_call: TRBJ2-5; d_call: -; v_call: TRBV12-3/TRBV12-4
cdr3_nt: TGTGCCAGCAGTCCTACCGGGACAGGGTACGACGAGCAGTACTTC; cdr3_aa: CASSPTGTGYDEQYF; clone_size: few; j_call: TRBJ2-7; d_call: TRBD1; v_call: TRBV6-2/TRBV6-3
cdr3_nt: TGTGCCAGCAGTTCCTGGGGCGGGAAGAGCTCCTACAATGAGCAGTTCTTC; cdr3_aa: CASSSWGGKSSYNEQFF; clone_size: many; j_call: TRBJ2-1; d_call: -; v_call: TRBV28